Below are 24 T cell receptor beta chains sequenced from a single sample in a study of beta chain features in type 1 diabetes. As every portion of the isolated RNA was reverse transcribed, the sequencing read expressed TCRB transcripts. The table came from immunoSEQ multiplex PCR; TCRdb's copy has only in-frame clones and leaves some out. The sample shows 330,000 or so clones, around 15% of them seen only once. Sequencing used central memory CD4+ T cells from blood. These receptors originate from a man aged 25-45 years in good health.

The table lists this clone with a few counts. V usage is TRBV7-2 and J usage is TRBJ2-7, with TRBD1 identical over 8 bases. There are 16 residues in the CDR3. With 0 bases clipped from V and 1 base from J, the junction kept 5 bases outside the gene matches. Germline V gene data show CDR1 as SGHTA and CDR2 as FQGNSA. The CDR3 protein is CASSLATGQGSYEQYF. CDR3 in DNA: TGTGCCAGCAGCTTAGCAACCGGACAGGGATCCTACGAGCAGTACTTC.

This clone was counted a few times. The chain has TRBV7-2 and TRBJ2-5; the match to TRBD2 covers 8 bases. The CDR3 is 15 residues long. The germline V gene has CDR1 SGHTA and CDR2 FQGNSA. V shed 4 bases, J shed 5 bases, and the junction held 9 bases outside the gene matches. The CDR3 is CASSSELAAAETQYF. For the CDR3, the DNA is TGTGCCAGCAGCTCTGAACTAGCGGCGGCCGAGACCCAGTACTTC.

V gene TRBV5-1 combines with J gene TRBJ1-1; TRBD1 agrees at 9 bases. The J segment lost 3 bases and the V segment lost 7 bases, leaving 10 bases of the junction unmatched. The germline V gene has CDR1 SGHRS and CDR2 YFSETQ. The CDR3 loop spans 15 amino acids. The CDR3 protein is CASFPGQGGHTEAFF. The DNA for the CDR3 is TGCGCCAGCTTTCCGGGACAGGGAGGTCACACTGAAGCTTTCTTT. Filled out from reference TRBV5-1 and TRBJ1-1, the complete variable domain reads KAGVTQTPRYLIKTRGQQVTLSCSPISGHRSVSWYQQTPGQGLQFLFEYFSETQRNKGNFPGRFSGRQFSNSRSEMNVSTLELGDSALYLCASFPGQGGHTEAFFGQGTRLTVV.

This clone showed up many times. V usage is TRBV14 and J usage is TRBJ2-1; unclear D gene. This CDR3 has 13 residues. Germline V gene sequence: CDR1 SGHDN, CDR2 FVKESK. V shed 1 base and J shed 12 bases, with 13 bases lying between them. The CDR3 sequence is CASSQVDLAAQFF. The CDR3 coding sequence is TGTGCCAGCAGCCAAGTTGACCTGGCAGCGCAGTTCTTC.

The chain recombines TRBV5-1 with TRBJ2-5; D tentatively reads TRBD1 or TRBD2 (5 bases each). The germline gives CDR1 SGHRS, CDR2 YFSETQ. This CDR3 comprises 16 residues. Trimming removed 0 bases from V and 1 base from J, with 13 bases in between. CDR3 loop: CASSLDGTPVQETQYF. DNA of the CDR3: TGCGCCAGCAGCTTGGATGGGACCCCGGTCCAAGAGACCCAGTACTTC.

This clone was seen only a few times. The chain links TRBV27 to TRBJ1-2; D is undetermined. V was trimmed by 4 bases and J by 2 bases, leaving 14 bases between them. Per germline, CDR1 MNHEY and CDR2 SMNVEV (reference sequence). The CDR3 sequence is 15 residues long. For the CDR3, the DNA is TGTGCCAGCAGTTCAATATGGGCCGTCAACTATGGCTACACCTTC. This codes for CASSSIWAVNYGYTF.

This clone was picked up many times. The V gene is TRBV27, the J gene TRBJ2-2; no definite D call. This CDR3 comprises 14 residues. The V end lost 5 bases, the J end lost 0 bases, and 7 bases lay between the germline ends. CDR1 is MNHEY and CDR2 is SMNVEV in the germline V gene (reference sequence). In DNA, the CDR3 is TGTGCCAGCAGTGCTATTGCGAACACCGGGGAGCTGTTTTTT. This translates into CASSAIANTGELFF.

The chain carries TRBV6-5 and TRBJ2-7; TRBD2 is a possible D gene (6 bases). The CDR3 totals 16 residues. The germline V gene encodes CDR1 MNHEY and CDR2 SVGAGI. V shed 2 bases and J shed 0 bases, with 14 bases lying between them. The CDR3 DNA reads as TGTGCCAGCAGTTACGATCCGGGACTGGTCTCCTACGAGCAGTACTTC. Translated, it gives CASSYDPGLVSYEQYF.

Details on this clone: The sample has other DNA sequences that encode this CDR3 too. The chain has TRBV7-2 and TRBJ1-2; D gene ambiguous. CDR3 length equals 17 residues. Trimming shortened V by 5 bases and J by 0 bases, and 19 bases separated the two germline ends. Per the germline V gene, CDR1 is SGHTA and CDR2 is FQGNSA. CDR3 DNA sequence: TGTGCCAGCAGCCTGGAAAGAGCAGGCAGGACTAACTATGGCTACACCTTC. Its translation is CASSLERAGRTNYGYTF.

This clone turned up a few times. This CDR3 reads CASSSSGTGGNEQFF. CDR3 sequence (DNA): TGTGCCAGCAGCTCGAGCGGGACAGGGGGCAATGAGCAGTTCTTC. This rearrangement joins TRBV5-4 to TRBJ2-1, with 11 bases aligning to TRBD1. The V gene end was trimmed by 3 bases and the J gene end by 6 bases; junction bases not matched to a gene: 5. This CDR3 is built from 15 residues. Germline CDR1 SGHNT, CDR2 YYREEE (reference sequence).

The chain couples TRBV7-9 to TRBJ2-2; D gene uncertain. V shed 3 bases and J shed 7 bases, with 9 bases lying between them. The CDR3 covers 13 residues. CDR1 SEHNR and CDR2 FQNEAQ come from the germline V gene (reference sequence). This CDR3 is CASSFLVIGELFF. The CDR3 DNA follows: TGTGCCAGCAGCTTTTTGGTGATCGGGGAGCTGTTTTTT.

CDR3 residues: CASSLGKSTDTQYF. The CDR3 DNA sequence: TGTGCCAGCAGCTTAGGAAAGAGCACAGATACGCAGTATTTT. The V call is TRBV5-4, the J call TRBJ2-3; D ambiguous. Trimming removed 2 bases from V and 0 bases from J, with 7 bases in between. There are 14 residues in the CDR3. The germline CDR1 and CDR2 sequences are SGHNT and YYREEE (reference sequence).

The V gene is TRBV27, the J gene TRBJ1-6; 7 bases fit TRBD1. The CDR3 is 16 residues long. The ends lost 6 bases at V and 0 bases at J; junction bases unmatched: 5. Germline-derived CDR1 and CDR2 are MNHEY and SMNVEV (reference sequence). The DNA of the CDR3 is TGTGCCAGCAGATGGGGACAGAGCTCCTATAATTCACCCCTCCACTTT. Translation gives CASRWGQSSYNSPLHF.

This clone was observed a few times. The CDR3 sequence is CASSPARADTQYF. DNA for the CDR3: TGTGCCAGCAGCCCCGCGCGGGCAGATACGCAGTATTTT. The chain employs TRBV5-4 and TRBJ2-3, with D perhaps matching TRBD2 (5 bases). Germline CDR1 and CDR2: SGHNT and YYREEE (reference sequence). The CDR3 runs to 13 residues. V lost 4 bases, J lost 4 bases, and 10 bases lay in between.

This clone has ten or more counts. V usage is TRBV6-6 and J usage is TRBJ2-7; 7 bases map to TRBD1. The CDR3 has 15 residues. The V gene end was trimmed by 7 bases and the J gene end by 0 bases; junction bases not matched to a gene: 9. Germline lookup yields CDR1 MNHNY and CDR2 SVGAGI (reference sequence). CDR3 loop: CASNVQGSLSYEQYF. In DNA, the CDR3 is TGTGCCAGCAATGTACAGGGGAGCCTCTCCTACGAGCAGTACTTC.

This clone was counted between two and nine times. The CDR3, as DNA: TGTGCCAGCAGCACTAGCGGGGGTTCCTACGAGCAGTACTTC. Encoded protein: CASSTSGGSYEQYF. V gene TRBV11-2 combines with J gene TRBJ2-7, with 11 bases lining up with TRBD2. This CDR3 contains 14 residues. V gave up 5 bases and J gave up 1 base; unmatched junction bases: 1. Germline V gives CDR1 SGHAT, CDR2 FQNNGV.

The rearrangement uses TRBV7-8 and TRBJ2-2; D not certain. The CDR3 totals 12 residues. V dropped 5 bases and J dropped 13 bases, with 14 bases sitting between them. CDR1 is SGHVS, CDR2 FQNEAQ, per germline. The CDR3 coding sequence is TGTGCCAGCAGCCCCTCAGAAGTAGGGCTGTTTTTT. It encodes CASSPSEVGLFF.

The table lists this clone with a few counts. The chain has TRBV27 and TRBJ2-1; 7 bases align to TRBD2. The V and J ends lost 3 bases and 7 bases, in that order; junction bases with no gene match: 18. This CDR3 region has 18 residues. The germline V gene has CDR1 MNHEY and CDR2 SMNVEV (reference sequence). The CDR3 protein is CASSLLQGSGAGLNEQFF. The DNA for the CDR3 is TGTGCCAGCAGTTTGCTTCAGGGATCTGGAGCGGGATTGAATGAGCAGTTCTTC.

This clone was recorded many times. The chain couples TRBV10-3 to TRBJ2-3; D unclear. Trimming took off 4 bases at V and 3 bases at J, with 14 bases between the two ends. Per germline, CDR1 ENHRY and CDR2 SYGVKD. The CDR3 covers 15 residues. CDR3 nucleotides: TGTGCCATCAGTGGGAAGGGTGTGAAGACAGATACGCAGTATTTT. Translated: CAISGKGVKTDTQYF.

The chain joins TRBV7-9 to TRBJ2-5, with 8 positions matching TRBD1. The CDR3 extends over 16 amino acids. CDR1 is SEHNR, CDR2 FQNEAQ, per germline (reference sequence). V shed 1 base, J shed 2 bases, and the junction held 6 bases outside the gene matches. This CDR3 reads CASSLGDRGLQETQYF. In DNA, the CDR3 is TGTGCCAGCAGCTTAGGTGACAGGGGACTTCAAGAGACCCAGTACTTC.

The chain recombines TRBV19 with TRBJ1-2; 10 bases map to TRBD1. CDR1 is LNHDA and CDR2 is SQIVND in the germline V gene (reference sequence). The CDR3 extends over 17 amino acids. Unmatched junction bases numbered 16, after V lost 5 bases and J lost 7 bases. For the CDR3, the DNA is TGTGCCAGTAGTTTCGGACAGGGGGTGCTCGTGGTTGCTGGCTACACCTTC. Translated: CASSFGQGVLVVAGYTF.

This chain uses TRBV7-8 with TRBJ2-7, with TRBD1 matching over 9 bases. Losses at the gene ends were 5 bases for V and 4 bases for J; bases not matched to a gene: 18. Germline V gene data show CDR1 as SGHVS and CDR2 as FQNEAQ. The CDR3 spans 18 residues. This CDR3 is CASSAGPTGGSGRYEQYV. The CDR3 coding sequence is TGTGCCAGCAGCGCGGGGCCTACAGGGGGCAGCGGCCGGTACGAGCAGTACGTC.

The table lists this clone with a few counts. This chain connects TRBV10-3 to TRBJ2-5; D is possibly TRBD2 (5 bases). Germline V gene data show CDR1 as ENHRY and CDR2 as SYGVKD. The CDR3 covers 14 residues. V lost 4 bases and J 4 bases, leaving 13 bases between the germline ends. CDR3 sequence reads: CAISVGSEGETQYF. CDR3 in DNA: TGTGCCATCAGTGTGGGGAGCGAGGGAGAGACCCAGTACTTC.

The rearrangement links TRBV28 to TRBJ2-5, with a tentative D call TRBD2 (6 bases). Trimming cost V 6 bases and J 1 base, with 12 bases left between them. CDR1 and CDR2 (germline): MDHEN, SYDVKM. CDR3 size: 14 residues. CDR3 protein: CASSPGTFQETQYF. The CDR3, as DNA: TGTGCCAGCAGCCCCGGGACTTTCCAAGAGACCCAGTACTTC.